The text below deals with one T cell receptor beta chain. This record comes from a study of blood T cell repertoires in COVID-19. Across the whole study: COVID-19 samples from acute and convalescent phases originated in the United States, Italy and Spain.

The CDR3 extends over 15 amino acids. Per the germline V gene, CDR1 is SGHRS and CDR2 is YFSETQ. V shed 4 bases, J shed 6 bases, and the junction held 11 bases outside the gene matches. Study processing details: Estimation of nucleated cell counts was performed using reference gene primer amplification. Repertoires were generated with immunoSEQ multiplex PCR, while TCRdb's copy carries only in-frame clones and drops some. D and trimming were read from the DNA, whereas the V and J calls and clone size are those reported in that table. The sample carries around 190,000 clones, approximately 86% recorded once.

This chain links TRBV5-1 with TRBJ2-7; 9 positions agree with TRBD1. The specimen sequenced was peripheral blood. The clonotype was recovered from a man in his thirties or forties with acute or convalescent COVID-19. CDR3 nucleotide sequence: TGCGCCAGCAGCCCGATGAGACAGGGGGGTCTCGAGCAGTACTTC. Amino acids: CASSPMRQGGLEQYF.